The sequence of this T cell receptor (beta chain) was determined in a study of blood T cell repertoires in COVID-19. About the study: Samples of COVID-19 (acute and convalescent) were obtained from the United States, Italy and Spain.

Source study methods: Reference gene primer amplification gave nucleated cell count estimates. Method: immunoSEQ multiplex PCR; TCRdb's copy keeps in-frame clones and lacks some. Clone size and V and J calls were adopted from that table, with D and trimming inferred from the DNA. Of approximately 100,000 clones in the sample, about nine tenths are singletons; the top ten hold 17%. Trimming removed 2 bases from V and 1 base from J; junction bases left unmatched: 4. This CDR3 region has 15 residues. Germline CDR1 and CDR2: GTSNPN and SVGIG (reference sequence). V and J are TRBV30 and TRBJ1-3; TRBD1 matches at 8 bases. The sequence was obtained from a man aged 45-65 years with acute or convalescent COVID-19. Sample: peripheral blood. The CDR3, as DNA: TGTGCCTGGAGTTTCCAGGGGGCTTCTGGAAACACCATATATTTT. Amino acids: CAWSFQGASGNTIYF.